The clone carrying this TCR beta chain turned up a few times. The antigen remains unidentified. The data stem from a study of cytomegalovirus exposure and HLA in healthy donors. Study outcomes and limitations: Specificity of a few CMV-associated chains for CMV antigens was verified in vitro. In a later analysis, a missense DCLRE1C variant was linked to TCR beta V- and J-gene trimming.

Germline CDR1 is SQVTM and CDR2 is ANQGSEA. V was clipped by 6 bases and J by 11 bases, with 13 bases between them. This CDR3 contains 10 residues. The study ran its PCR with 60 Vbeta and 13 Jbeta primers. Libraries were prepared by immunoSEQ multiplex PCR; TCRdb keeps only in-frame clonotypes and omits some of them. The sample comprises some 190,000 clones, 9.5% of which are singletons, and 1% to 1.5% rests with the top ten. The sequencing sample was made of PBMCs. V gene TRBV29-1 combines with J gene TRBJ1-1, with a possible D match to TRBD1 (6 bases). The receptor comes from a woman in her 30s in good health and CMV-seropositive. For the CDR3, the DNA is TGCAGCGTGGACACAGGGTTGGCTTTCTTT. Encoded protein: CSVDTGLAFF.